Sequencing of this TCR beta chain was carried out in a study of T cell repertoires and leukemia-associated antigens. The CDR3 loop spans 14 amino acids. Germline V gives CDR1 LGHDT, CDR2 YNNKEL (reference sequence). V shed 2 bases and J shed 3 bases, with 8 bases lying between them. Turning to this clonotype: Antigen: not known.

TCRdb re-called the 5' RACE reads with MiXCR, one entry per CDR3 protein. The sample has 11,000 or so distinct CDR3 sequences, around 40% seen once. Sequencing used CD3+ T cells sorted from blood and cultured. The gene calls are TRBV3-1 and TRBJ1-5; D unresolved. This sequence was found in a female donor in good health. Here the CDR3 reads CASSQREYNQPQHF. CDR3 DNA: TGTGCCAGCAGCCAACGGGAGTACAATCAGCCCCAGCATTTT.